This TCR beta chain was captured by sequencing in a study of CD8 T cells in ankylosing spondylitis. Findings and caveats of the study: What seemed typical of ankylosing spondylitis blood was a TCR beta motif built from about eight highly homologous variants. Researchers report that disease-linked clones proved CD8+ and relatively rare in peripheral blood. Significant enrichment of disease-linked clones was reported in matched ankylosing spondylitis synovial fluid.

With regard to this clonotype: The antigen is unknown.

Libraries for TCR beta were made by quantitative 5'-RACE with molecular barcodes. TCRdb used MiXCR to reprocess the 5' RACE reads, holding one entry per CDR3 protein. The table includes nearly 250,000 distinct CDR3 sequences, roughly 32% detected once. The V gene's germline CDR1 is SGHRS and CDR2 YFSETQ. Trimming took off 5 bases at V and 6 bases at J, with 17 bases between the two ends. There are 14 residues in the CDR3. The material sequenced was blood, either unsorted or a sorted T cell fraction (not recorded which). V is TRBV5-1 and J is TRBJ2-5; D call uncertain. The sequence derives from a male donor with ankylosing spondylitis or in good health (not recorded which). CDR3 coding DNA: TGCGCCAGCAGTTCCGGGTCCGGTAAGAAGACCCAGTACTTC. Translated: CASSSGSGKKTQYF.